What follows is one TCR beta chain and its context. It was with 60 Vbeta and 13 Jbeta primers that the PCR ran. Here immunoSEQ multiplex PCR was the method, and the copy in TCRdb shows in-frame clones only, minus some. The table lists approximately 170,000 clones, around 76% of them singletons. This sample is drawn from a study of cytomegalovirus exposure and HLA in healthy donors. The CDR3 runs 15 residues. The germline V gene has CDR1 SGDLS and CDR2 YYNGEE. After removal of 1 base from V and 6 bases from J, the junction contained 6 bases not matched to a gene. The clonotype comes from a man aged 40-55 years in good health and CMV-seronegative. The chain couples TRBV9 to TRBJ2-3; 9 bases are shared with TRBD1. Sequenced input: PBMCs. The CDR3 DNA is TGTGCCAGCAGCGTAAGCGGGACAGGGCTGGATACGCAGTATTTT. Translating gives CASSVSGTGLDTQYF.